The sequence of this T cell receptor beta chain was determined in a study of T cell clonality in common variable immunodeficiency. Points on this clone: The antigen is unknown. The read ends 3 residues before the CDR3 terminus; that terminus is restored from the germline J gene.

The CDR3 covers 13 residues. In germline, CDR1 is SGHAT, CDR2 FQDESV (reference sequence). Sequencing was performed with immunoSEQ multiplex PCR; in TCRdb, only in-frame clones are kept and a portion is missing. The sample shows about 31,000 clones, no singletons; the ten largest hold about 3.8%. General study findings and limits: Compared with healthy controls, CVID subjects showed increased TCRbeta clonality, mostly in about a third.

Sequences were obtained from peripheral blood mononuclear cells. The TCR was taken from a person aged 18-69 years in good health. The V and J genes are TRBV11-1 and TRBJ1-1, with D uncertain. Here the CDR3 reads CASSSGWSVGAFF. The sequenced part of the CDR3 DNA is TGTGCCAGCAGCTCAGGATGGTCCGTTGGA.